Presented here are 23 T cell receptor beta chains from one specimen sequenced in a study of CD8 T cells in ankylosing spondylitis. TCRdb called the 5' RACE reads again in MiXCR, with one record for every CDR3 protein. Of 300,000 to 400,000 distinct CDR3 sequences listed, approximately 10% were seen once; the top ten hold roughly 9.1%. Source material: blood, either unsorted or a sorted T cell fraction (not recorded which). These receptors originate from a female donor with ankylosing spondylitis or in good health (not recorded which).

This clonotype came up many times. The rearrangement links TRBV5-1 to TRBJ2-1, with TRBD1 identical over 8 bases. V was clipped by 6 bases and J by 2 bases; unmatched bases: 4. Germline assignment: CDR1 SGHRS and CDR2 YFSETQ. The CDR3 runs 14 residues. CDR3 in amino acids: CASTSDRAYNEQFF. The DNA for the CDR3 is TGCGCCAGCACCTCGGACAGGGCCTACAATGAGCAGTTCTTC.

This clonotype appeared a few times. The rearrangement links TRBV5-5 to TRBJ2-1, with 8 positions matching TRBD1. Trimming removed 0 bases from V and 4 bases from J; junction bases left unmatched: 6. CDR1 is SGHKS and CDR2 is YYEKEE in the germline V gene (reference sequence). The CDR3 is 16 amino acids. CDR3 DNA: TGTGCCAGCAGCTTGGGGACAGGGTTAGGTTACAATGAGCAGTTCTTC. Translating it yields CASSLGTGLGYNEQFF.

This clonotype came up many times. The chain is built from TRBV12-3 or TRBV12-4 and TRBJ2-1; D is ambiguous. V lost 3 bases, J lost 8 bases, and 14 bases lay in between. The CDR3 spans 14 residues. CDR3 in amino acids: CASSLLAGLDEQFF. CDR3 nucleotide sequence: TGTGCCAGCAGTTTGCTGGCAGGTCTCGATGAGCAGTTCTTC.

This clonotype showed up many times. The chain recombines TRBV5-1 with TRBJ2-1, with D perhaps matching TRBD2 (5 bases). With 0 bases removed from V and 5 bases from J, the gap between germline ends came to 9 bases. CDR1 and CDR2 (germline): SGHRS, YFSETQ. The length of the CDR3 is 14 residues. CDR3 sequence: CASSLVGLNNEQFF. Here the CDR3 DNA reads TGCGCCAGCAGCTTGGTAGGACTCAACAATGAGCAGTTCTTC.

There are a few counts of this clonotype. The chain couples TRBV20-1 to TRBJ2-2; no clear D. The ends were cut back, 3 bases at V and 0 bases at J, with 11 bases in the middle. Germline CDR1 reads DFQATT; CDR2 reads SNEGSKA (reference sequence). The CDR3 extends over 15 amino acids. CDR3 loop: CSARPPGPNTGELFF. CDR3 nucleotides: TGCAGTGCTAGGCCGCCCGGACCGAACACCGGGGAGCTGTTTTTT.

This clonotype was detected ten times or more. The chain has TRBV18 and TRBJ2-3; D not resolved. There are 17 residues in the CDR3. With 6 bases removed from V and 2 bases from J, the gap between germline ends came to 21 bases. Germline V gene data show CDR1 as KGHSH and CDR2 as LQKENI. The CDR3 protein is CASSPSSGRLNTDTQYF. In nucleotides, the CDR3 is TGTGCCAGCTCGCCATCCTCGGGTCGGCTTAACACAGATACGCAGTATTTT.

This clonotype was seen many times. The J gene is TRBJ2-2, the V gene TRBV7-8, with TRBD2 matching over 9 bases. Germline CDR1 reads SGHVS; CDR2 reads FQNEAQ. J gave up 4 bases and V 1 base, and 1 base lay outside the gene matches. CDR3 size: 15 residues. The CDR3 reads CASSLVSGSTGELFF. CDR3 coding DNA: TGTGCCAGCAGCTTAGTTAGCGGGAGCACCGGGGAGCTGTTTTTT.

This clonotype has at least ten counts. The CDR3 sequence is CASKGWESEKLFF. The CDR3 region has the DNA TGCGCCAGCAAAGGATGGGAGAGTGAAAAACTGTTTTTT. The J gene is TRBJ1-4, the V gene TRBV5-1; D is undetermined. The CDR3 is 13 amino acids. Trimming removed 6 bases at V and 7 bases at J, with 13 bases between. Germline V lookup: CDR1 SGHRS, CDR2 YFSETQ.

This clonotype has a count of ten or more. The gene calls are TRBV7-2 and TRBJ1-2; TRBD1 matches at 7 bases. Germline CDR1 and CDR2: SGHTA and FQGNSA. This CDR3 contains 15 residues. V dropped 5 bases and J dropped 7; count of bases not matched to a gene: 13. CDR3: CASSRDRPTRGGYTF. CDR3 coding DNA: TGTGCCAGCAGCCGGGACAGACCAACCCGGGGTGGCTACACCTTC.

Notes on this clonotype: At one end the junction does not follow the germline gene, possibly because of a read error. Here the CDR3 DNA reads TGCAGTGCTAACCGAAACCCCGGGACTAGCAAGGAGACCCAGGACTTC. Its translation: CSANRNPGTSKETQDF. The chain is built from TRBV20-1 and TRBJ2-5, with 9 positions matching TRBD2. The germline V gene encodes CDR1 DFQATT and CDR2 SNEGSKA (reference sequence). This CDR3 region has 16 residues.

This clonotype was seen only a few times. The V and J genes are TRBV6-2 or TRBV6-3 and TRBJ2-2; D unclear. The CDR3 is made up of 13 amino acids. Germline CDR1 is MNHEY and CDR2 is SVGEGT. Deletions cut 7 bases from V and 4 bases from J, with 10 bases between. The CDR3 region is CASNDQGTGELFF. The CDR3, as DNA: TGTGCCAGCAATGACCAAGGCACCGGGGAGCTGTTTTTT.

The CDR3 loop is CASFPGQLVAKNIQYF. CDR3 coding DNA: TGCGCCAGCTTTCCGGGACAGCTTGTAGCCAAAAACATTCAGTACTTC. The chain combines TRBV10-2 with TRBJ2-4; 7 bases line up with TRBD1. V lost 8 bases, J lost 0 bases, and 10 bases stayed unmatched. CDR3 length: 16 residues. CDR1 and CDR2 (germline): WSHSY, SAAADI.

The V call is TRBV12-3 or TRBV12-4, the J call TRBJ2-1; either TRBD1 or TRBD2 may fit D (5 bases each). The CDR3 extends over 15 amino acids. Trimming pared 7 bases from V and 0 bases from J, leaving 13 bases between. CDR3 sequence reads: CASTRDVNSYNEQFF. Written as DNA, the CDR3 is TGTGCCAGCACGAGGGACGTGAACTCCTACAATGAGCAGTTCTTC.

At least ten counts were recorded for this clonotype. V gene TRBV5-1 combines with J gene TRBJ2-3, with 7 bases identical to TRBD1. Germline loops: CDR1 SGHRS, CDR2 YFSETQ. This CDR3 region has 16 residues. V lost 0 bases, J lost 3 bases, and 7 bases stayed unmatched. CDR3 nucleotides: TGCGCCAGCAGCTTGGCCGCACAGGGGTTTACAGATACGCAGTATTTT. It codes for CASSLAAQGFTDTQYF.

At least ten counts were recorded for this clonotype. The rearrangement links TRBV27 to TRBJ2-6; D not resolved. CDR3 length equals 13 residues. Trimming stripped 3 bases from V and 4 bases from J, with 4 bases between. Germline V CDR1 and CDR2: MNHEY, SMNVEV (reference sequence). The CDR3 DNA reads as TGTGCCAGCAGTTTTCCCGGGGCCAACGTCCTGACTTTC. Translated, it gives CASSFPGANVLTF.

This clonotype was observed a few times. The chain is built from TRBV27 and TRBJ2-3; D call uncertain. The ends were cut back, 7 bases at V and 1 base at J, with 12 bases in the middle. The CDR3 is 14 amino acids. Germline lookup yields CDR1 MNHEY and CDR2 SMNVEV (reference sequence). CDR3 amino acids: CASTSGAGTDTQYF. The CDR3 DNA sequence: TGTGCCAGCACCTCGGGCGCGGGCACAGATACGCAGTATTTT.

Only a few counts were recorded for this clonotype. The rearrangement uses TRBV7-2 and TRBJ2-2; TRBD1 agrees at 9 bases. Germline assignment: CDR1 SGHTA and CDR2 FQGNSA. The ends lost 5 bases at V and 6 bases at J; junction bases unmatched: 13. This CDR3 contains 17 residues. The CDR3 DNA follows: TGTGCCAGCAGCCCCTATGGGACAGGGATTAGAGCCGGGGAGCTGTTTTTT. Translation: CASSPYGTGIRAGELFF.

This clonotype was recorded many times. J is TRBJ1-1 and V is TRBV11-2; D is possibly TRBD1 (5 bases). Germline V gene lookup returns CDR1 SGHAT and CDR2 FQNNGV. V was trimmed by 5 bases and J by 0 bases, leaving 10 bases between them. The CDR3 extends over 14 amino acids. The CDR3 is CASSRGGMNTEAFF. The DNA for the CDR3 is TGTGCCAGCAGCCGGGGGGGGATGAACACTGAAGCTTTCTTT.

This clonotype was detected ten times or more. The CDR3 coding sequence is TGCAGTGCCCTACGCGACACCCGGAACACTGAAGCTTTCTTT. Translating gives CSALRDTRNTEAFF. The rearrangement links TRBV20-1 to TRBJ1-1; D gene uncertain. This CDR3 is 14 amino acids long. The germline gives CDR1 DFQATT, CDR2 SNEGSKA (reference sequence). Trimming removed 6 bases from V and 1 base from J, with 15 bases in between.

This clonotype was detected many times. The chain has TRBV12-3 or TRBV12-4 and TRBJ2-1; D gene uncertain. V lost 8 bases and J 3 bases, leaving 5 bases between the germline ends. CDR3 length equals 11 residues. CDR3 in amino acids: CASGDYNEQFF. CDR3 nucleotide sequence: TGTGCCAGCGGGGACTACAATGAGCAGTTCTTC.

Ten or more counts support this clonotype. This chain uses TRBV5-1 with TRBJ1-1, with a weak D call TRBD1 (6 bases). V was pared by 0 bases and J by 5 bases, with 17 bases between. The CDR3 consists of 16 residues. Germline V gene data show CDR1 as SGHRS and CDR2 as YFSETQ. As DNA, the CDR3 is TGCGCCAGCAGCTTGGATAATACCAGGGGTGGGACTGAAGCTTTCTTT. Protein: CASSLDNTRGGTEAFF.

This chain connects TRBV2 to TRBJ2-7, with D hard to call. The CDR3 runs 12 residues. The germline V and J ends were trimmed by 10 bases and 0 bases, with 10 bases remaining between them. Germline CDR1 SNHLY, CDR2 FYNNEI. The CDR3 here is CATGRSSYEQYF. CDR3 nucleotides: TGTGCCACCGGACGGTCCTCCTACGAGCAGTACTTC.

This clonotype has at least ten counts. The V gene is TRBV28, the J gene TRBJ2-5; 10 bases align to TRBD2. After removal of 6 bases from V and 3 bases from J, the junction contained 7 bases not matched to a gene. The CDR3 length is 15 residues. The germline V gene encodes CDR1 MDHEN and CDR2 SYDVKM. CDR3 loop: CASSQRTSGKETQYF. In DNA form, the CDR3 reads TGTGCCAGCAGCCAAAGGACTAGCGGCAAAGAGACCCAGTACTTC.